This TCR beta chain was observed in a study of monozygotic twins with inflammatory bowel disease. General study points: Patient-to-patient differences in immunosuppressive treatment may have added variability to the repertoires.

The CDR3 runs to 11 residues. Germline V gives CDR1 DFQATT, CDR2 SNEGSKA (reference sequence). TCRdb re-called the 5' RACE reads and catalogs CDR3 proteins one per entry, DNA excluded. The repertoire table contains 300,000 to 400,000 distinct CDR3 sequences. As to this clonotype: As yet, its antigen is unknown.

Sequenced input: blood. The TCR originated in a human donor with ulcerative colitis or Crohn's disease, or a healthy co-twin of an affected twin (not recorded which). The rearrangement uses TRBV20-1 and TRBJ1-2; TCRdb indicates TRBD1, and absent DNA this call remains unverified. The CDR3 protein is CSAPREGGYTF.